The TCR beta chain described here comes from a study of blood T cell repertoires in COVID-19. Using immunoSEQ multiplex PCR, the repertoire was profiled, and TCRdb retains in-frame clones only, with some absent. The data hold over 250,000 clones, with about 80% observed a single time. CDR1 and CDR2 (germline): SGHKS, YYEKEE (reference sequence). The CDR3 totals 14 residues. The V and J ends lost 5 bases and 4 bases, in that order; junction bases with no gene match: 4. The source of this sequence is a man aged 30 to 45 with acute COVID-19. The V and J genes are TRBV5-5 and TRBJ2-7; 12 nucleotides agree with TRBD2. The sequencing sample was made of PBMCs or T cells enriched from blood (not recorded which). The CDR3 sequence: CASSRTSGEYEQYV. The DNA for the CDR3 is TGTGCCAGCAGTCGGACTAGCGGGGAATACGAGCAGTACGTC.